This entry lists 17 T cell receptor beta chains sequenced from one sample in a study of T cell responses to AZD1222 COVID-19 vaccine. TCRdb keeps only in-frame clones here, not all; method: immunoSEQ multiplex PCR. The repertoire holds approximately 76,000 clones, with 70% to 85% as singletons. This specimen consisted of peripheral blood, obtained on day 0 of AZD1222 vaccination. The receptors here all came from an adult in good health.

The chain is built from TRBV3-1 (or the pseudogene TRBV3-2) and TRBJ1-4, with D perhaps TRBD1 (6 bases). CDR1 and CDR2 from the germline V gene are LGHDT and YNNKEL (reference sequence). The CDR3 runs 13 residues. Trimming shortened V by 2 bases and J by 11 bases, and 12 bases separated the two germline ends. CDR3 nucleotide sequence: TGTGCCAGCAGCCAAAACAGGGAGGAGAAACTGTTTTTT. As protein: CASSQNREEKLFF.

The CDR3 sequence is CASSTFRGAQNSPLHF. CDR3 nucleotides: TGCGCCAGCAGCACTTTCCGGGGGGCGCAGAATTCACCCCTCCACTTT. The chain links TRBV4-3 to TRBJ1-6; a weak D match, TRBD1 (6 bases). V was clipped by 5 bases and J by 7 bases, with 18 bases between them. The CDR3 has 16 amino acids. CDR1 and CDR2 (germline): LGHNA, YSLEER.

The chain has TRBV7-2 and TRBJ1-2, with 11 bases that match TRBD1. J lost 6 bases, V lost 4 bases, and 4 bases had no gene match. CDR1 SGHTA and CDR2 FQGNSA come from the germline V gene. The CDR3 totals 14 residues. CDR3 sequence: CASSSGTGGNGYTF. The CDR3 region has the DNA TGTGCCAGCAGCTCAGGGACAGGGGGAAATGGCTACACCTTC.

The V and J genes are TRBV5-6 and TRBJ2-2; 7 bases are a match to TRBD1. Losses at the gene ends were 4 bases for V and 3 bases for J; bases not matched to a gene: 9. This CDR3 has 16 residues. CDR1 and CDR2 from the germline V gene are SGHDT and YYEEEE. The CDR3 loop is CASSLDSGTDTGELFF. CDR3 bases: TGTGCCAGCAGCCTGGACTCCGGGACAGACACCGGGGAGCTGTTTTTT.

The CDR3 sequence is CASSLSVTQDEQFF. CDR3 bases: TGTGCCAGCAGCTTGTCAGTTACCCAGGATGAGCAGTTCTTC. V and J are TRBV5-4 and TRBJ2-1, with D hard to call. This CDR3 has 14 residues. V was clipped by 1 base and J by 8 bases, with 13 bases between them. CDR1 is SGHNT, CDR2 YYREEE, per germline (reference sequence). Combining the CDR3 with reference TRBV5-4 and TRBJ2-1 gives the whole variable domain ETGVTQSPTHLIKTRGQQVTLRCSSQSGHNTVSWYQQALGQGPQFIFQYYREEENGRGNFPPRFSGLQFPNYSSELNVNALELDDSALYLCASSLSVTQDEQFFGPGTRLTVL.

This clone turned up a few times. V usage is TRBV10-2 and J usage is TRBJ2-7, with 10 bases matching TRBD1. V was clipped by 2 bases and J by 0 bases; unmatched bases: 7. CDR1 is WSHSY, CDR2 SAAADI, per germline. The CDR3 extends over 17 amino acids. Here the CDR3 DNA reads TGCGCCAGCAGTGAGCCGGGACAGGGGCATAGCTCCTACGAGCAGTACTTC. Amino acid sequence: CASSEPGQGHSSYEQYF.

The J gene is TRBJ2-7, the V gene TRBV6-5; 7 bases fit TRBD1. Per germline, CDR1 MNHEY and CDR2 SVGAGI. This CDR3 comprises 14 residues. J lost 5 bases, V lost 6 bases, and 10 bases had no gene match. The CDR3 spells CASSHTTGNNEQYF. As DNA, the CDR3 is TGTGCCAGCAGCCACACGACAGGGAATAACGAGCAGTACTTC.

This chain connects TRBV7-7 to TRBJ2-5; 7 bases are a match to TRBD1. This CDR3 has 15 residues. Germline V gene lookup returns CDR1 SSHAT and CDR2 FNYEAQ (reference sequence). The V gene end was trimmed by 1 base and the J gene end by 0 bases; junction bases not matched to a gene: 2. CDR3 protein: CASSLVRGYQETQYF. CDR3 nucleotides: TGTGCCAGCAGCTTAGTCAGGGGGTACCAAGAGACCCAGTACTTC.

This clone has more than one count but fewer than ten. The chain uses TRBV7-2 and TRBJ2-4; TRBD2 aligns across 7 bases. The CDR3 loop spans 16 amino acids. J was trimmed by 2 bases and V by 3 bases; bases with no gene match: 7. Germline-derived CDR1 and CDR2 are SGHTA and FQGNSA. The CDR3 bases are TGTGCCAGCAGCTTCGGGAGCGGGGAGCCCAAAAACATTCAGTACTTC. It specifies CASSFGSGEPKNIQYF.

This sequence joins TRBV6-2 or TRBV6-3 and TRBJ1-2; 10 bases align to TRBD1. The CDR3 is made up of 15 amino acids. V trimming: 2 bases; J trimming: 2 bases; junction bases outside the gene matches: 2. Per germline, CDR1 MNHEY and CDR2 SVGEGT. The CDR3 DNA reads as TGTGCCAGCAGTTACCCGGGACAGGGGAACTATGGCTACACCTTC. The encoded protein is CASSYPGQGNYGYTF.

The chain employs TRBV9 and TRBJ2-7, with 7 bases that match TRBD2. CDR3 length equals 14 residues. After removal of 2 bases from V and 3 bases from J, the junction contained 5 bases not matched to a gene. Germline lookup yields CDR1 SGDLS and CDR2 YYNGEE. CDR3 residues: CASSVGSGGYEQYF. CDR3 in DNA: TGTGCCAGCAGCGTGGGGTCGGGGGGCTACGAGCAGTACTTC.

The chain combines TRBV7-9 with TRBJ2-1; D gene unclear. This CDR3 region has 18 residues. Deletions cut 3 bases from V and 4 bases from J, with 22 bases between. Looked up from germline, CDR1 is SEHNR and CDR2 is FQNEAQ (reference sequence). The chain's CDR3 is CASSFLPLGNPPYNEQFF. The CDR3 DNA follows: TGTGCCAGCAGCTTTTTGCCCCTCGGAAACCCCCCTTACAATGAGCAGTTCTTC. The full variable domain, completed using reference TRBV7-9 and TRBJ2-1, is DTGVSQNPRHKITKRGQNVTFRCDPISEHNRLYWYRQTLGQGPEFLTYFQNEAQLEKSRLLSDRFSAERPKGSFSTLEIQRTEQGDSAMYLCASSFLPLGNPPYNEQFFGPGTRLTVL.

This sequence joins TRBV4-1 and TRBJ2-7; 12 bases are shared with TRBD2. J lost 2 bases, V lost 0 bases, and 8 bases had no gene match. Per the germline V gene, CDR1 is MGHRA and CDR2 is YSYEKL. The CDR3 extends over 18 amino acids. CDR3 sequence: CASSQDLSSSGRAYEQYF. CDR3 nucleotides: TGCGCCAGCAGCCAAGATCTATCGTCTAGCGGGAGGGCCTACGAGCAGTACTTC.

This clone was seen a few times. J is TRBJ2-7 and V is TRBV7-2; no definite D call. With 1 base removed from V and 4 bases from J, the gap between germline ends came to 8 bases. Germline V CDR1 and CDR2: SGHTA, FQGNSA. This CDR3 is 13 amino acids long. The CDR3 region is CASSLGREYEQYF. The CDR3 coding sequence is TGTGCCAGCAGCTTAGGCAGAGAATACGAGCAGTACTTC.

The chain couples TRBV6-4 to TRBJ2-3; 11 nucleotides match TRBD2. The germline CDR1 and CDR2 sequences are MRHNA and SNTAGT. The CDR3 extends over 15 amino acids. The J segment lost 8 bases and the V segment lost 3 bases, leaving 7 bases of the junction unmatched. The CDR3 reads CASSDSSGGPVTQYF. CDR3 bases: TGTGCCAGCAGTGATTCTAGCGGGGGGCCCGTTACGCAGTATTTT.

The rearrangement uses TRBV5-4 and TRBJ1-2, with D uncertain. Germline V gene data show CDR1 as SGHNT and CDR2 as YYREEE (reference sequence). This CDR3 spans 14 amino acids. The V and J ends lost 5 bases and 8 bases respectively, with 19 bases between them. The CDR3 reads CASSFGSHRKGYTF. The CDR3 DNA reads TGTGCCAGCAGTTTCGGAAGCCATCGTAAGGGCTACACCTTC. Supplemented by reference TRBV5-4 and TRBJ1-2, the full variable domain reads ETGVTQSPTHLIKTRGQQVTLRCSSQSGHNTVSWYQQALGQGPQFIFQYYREEENGRGNFPPRFSGLQFPNYSSELNVNALELDDSALYLCASSFGSHRKGYTFGSGTRLTVV.

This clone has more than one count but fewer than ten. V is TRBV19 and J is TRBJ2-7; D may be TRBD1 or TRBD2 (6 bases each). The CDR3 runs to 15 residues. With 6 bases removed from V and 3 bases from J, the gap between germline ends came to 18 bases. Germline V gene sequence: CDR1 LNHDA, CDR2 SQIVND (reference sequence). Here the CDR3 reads CASSHGGAGDYEQYF. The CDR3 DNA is TGTGCCAGTAGCCACGGAGGGGCAGGGGACTACGAGCAGTACTTC.